Sequencing of this TCR beta chain was carried out in a study of T cell responses to AZD1222 COVID-19 vaccine. Across the whole study: Second-dose groups at about 4 or about 12 weeks were pooled.

The method was immunoSEQ multiplex PCR; TCRdb's version includes in-frame clones alone and lacks a portion of them. Of tens of thousands of clones listed, 80% to 85% are singletons. This CDR3 spans 16 amino acids. Per the germline V gene, CDR1 is SGHNT and CDR2 is YENEEA. The trim removed 4 bases at V and 4 bases at J, leaving 6 bases unmatched. V usage is TRBV11-3 and J usage is TRBJ2-3; TRBD1 aligns across 12 bases. The source is an adult in good health. Material: peripheral blood, obtained on day 0 of AZD1222 vaccination. This CDR3 is CASSYRGTGGADTQYF. As DNA, the CDR3 is TGTGCCAGCAGCTACAGAGGGACAGGGGGCGCAGATACGCAGTATTTT.